A single sample is the source of the 23 T cell receptor beta chains below, sequenced in a study of T cell clones after liver transplantation. Clones were sequenced by immunoSEQ multiplex PCR, and TCRdb holds only the in-frame ones, with some missing. This table holds 55,000 to 75,000 clones, 70% to 80% found once. The material was CD4+ T cells from blood, obtained at the approximately 15-month timepoint. These receptors were collected from a human patient who received a liver transplant. Some T cells may be supplied by the graft donor.

This clone came up a few times. The rearrangement uses TRBV7-8 and TRBJ2-1; 9 bases map to TRBD2. V lost 5 bases, J lost 0 bases, and 8 bases stayed unmatched. This CDR3 has 17 amino acids. Germline CDR1 is SGHVS and CDR2 is FQNEAQ. CDR3 amino acids: CASSMGREGSSYNEQFF. CDR3 DNA sequence: TGTGCCAGCAGCATGGGGCGGGAGGGGAGCTCCTACAATGAGCAGTTCTTC. The full variable domain, its missing parts supplied by reference TRBV7-8 and TRBJ2-1, is GAGVSQSPRYKVAKRGQDVALRCDPISGHVSLFWYQQALGQGPEFLTYFQNEAQLDKSGLPSDRFFAERPEGSVSTLKIQRTQQEDSAVYLCASSMGREGSSYNEQFFGPGTRLTVL.

There are a few counts of this clone. The germline gene is not matched at one end of the junction; a read error may be the cause. The chain carries TRBV2 and TRBJ1-2; D gene unclear. The CDR3 runs 11 residues. In germline, CDR1 is SNHLY, CDR2 FYNNEI. The CDR3 DNA follows: TGTGCCAGCAGTGAAGCGTCCATATTCTCCTTC. This gives the protein CASSEASIFSF.

This rearrangement joins TRBV15 to TRBJ1-3, with D perhaps matching TRBD1 (6 bases). The CDR3 length is 17 residues. V lost 1 base to trimming and J lost 0 bases, with 13 bases between them. Germline CDR1 is LNHNV and CDR2 is YYDKDF (reference sequence). The CDR3 DNA reads TGTGCCACCAGCAGAGGTCCGGGGGCTATCTCTGGAAACACCATATATTTT. Amino acids: CATSRGPGAISGNTIYF.

This clone has just a few counts. V is TRBV30 and J is TRBJ2-2; a possible D gene is TRBD1 (6 bases). V dropped 2 bases and J dropped 9 bases, with 10 bases sitting between them. The CDR3 has 12 residues. Germline assignment: CDR1 GTSNPN and CDR2 SVGIG (reference sequence). DNA for the CDR3: TGTGCCTGGAGTCAGGGGACCTGGGAGCTGTTTTTT. Its protein is CAWSQGTWELFF.

With regard to this clone: At one end, the junction sequence differs from germline, possibly due to a read error. This chain uses TRBV11-2 with TRBJ2-1, with 7 bases identical to TRBD2. CDR3 length: 16 amino acids. Per the germline V gene, CDR1 is SGHAT and CDR2 is FQNNGV. The DNA for the CDR3 is TGTGCCAGCAGCGTAGAACGGCTAGCGGCCTACAATGAGCAGTTCTTC. It encodes CASSVERLAAYNEQFF.

The J gene is TRBJ2-3, the V gene TRBV6-1; 11 bases match TRBD1. Germline V CDR1 and CDR2: MNHNS, SASEGT. Unmatched junction bases numbered 6, after V lost 6 bases and J lost 4 bases. The CDR3 runs to 15 residues. For the CDR3, the DNA is TGTGCCAGCAGGCAGGGACAGGGGGACTCAGATACGCAGTATTTT. It encodes CASRQGQGDSDTQYF.

This clone occurred a few times. The chain uses TRBV18 and TRBJ1-1; tentative D call: TRBD1 (5 bases). This CDR3 spans 15 amino acids. V was clipped by 3 bases and J by 3 bases, with 14 bases between them. CDR1 and CDR2 from the germline V gene are KGHSH and LQKENI. As DNA, the CDR3 is TGTGCCAGCTCACCCTTTGAGGGGATGGACACTGAAGCTTTCTTT. It codes for CASSPFEGMDTEAFF.

The chain has TRBV7-7 and TRBJ1-3; D might be TRBD1 (6 bases). The ends were cut back, 3 bases at V and 2 bases at J, with 8 bases in the middle. Germline lookup yields CDR1 SSHAT and CDR2 FNYEAQ (reference sequence). CDR3 length: 14 residues. CDR3 nucleotides: TGTGCCAGCAGCTTGGGGGGGCCTGGAAACACCATATATTTT. Its protein is CASSLGGPGNTIYF.

V usage is TRBV28 and J usage is TRBJ1-4; 12 bases are a match to TRBD1. After removal of 11 bases from V and 5 bases from J, the junction contained 9 bases not matched to a gene. From germline, CDR1 is MDHEN and CDR2 SYDVKM. The CDR3 sequence is 15 residues long. The CDR3 sequence is CASAGQGAQNEKLFF. The CDR3 DNA follows: TGTGCCTCCGCGGGACAGGGGGCACAGAATGAAAAACTGTTTTTT. Based on the CDR3 plus reference TRBV28 and TRBJ1-4, the full variable domain is DVKVTQSSRYLVKRTGEKVFLECVQDMDHENMFWYRQDPGLGLRLIYFSYDVKMKEKGDIPEGYSVSREKKERFSLILESASTNQTSMYLCASAGQGAQNEKLFFGSGTQLSVL.

The chain has TRBV6-6 and TRBJ2-7; 11 bases map to TRBD1. CDR1 is MNHNY, CDR2 SVGAGI, per germline (reference sequence). Germline trimming cut 6 bases from V and 3 bases from J; bases unmatched to any gene: 7. CDR3 length equals 15 residues. Written as DNA, the CDR3 is TGTGCCAGCAGCACCGCCGGGACAGGGGGCTACGAGCAGTACTTC. Amino acid sequence: CASSTAGTGGYEQYF.

This clone qualifies as medium-sized. The J gene is TRBJ2-6, the V gene TRBV29-1, with D perhaps assigned TRBD1 or TRBD2 (5 bases each). Per the germline V gene, CDR1 is SQVTM and CDR2 is ANQGSEA. The CDR3 extends over 16 amino acids. The ends were cut back, 7 bases at V and 0 bases at J, with 16 bases in the middle. The CDR3 bases are TGCAGCGCCACCCGGGACGTTGACTCTGGGGCCAACGTCCTGACTTTC. Encoded protein: CSATRDVDSGANVLTF.

The count of this clone is one. The chain couples TRBV18 to TRBJ2-3; D assignment may be TRBD1 or TRBD2 (7 bases each). Trimming left V 6 bases short and J 1 base short, with 11 bases between. The CDR3 is made up of 14 amino acids. Germline-derived CDR1 and CDR2 are KGHSH and LQKENI. The CDR3 DNA reads TGTGCCAGCTCGAGCGGGACAGGCACAGATACGCAGTATTTT. Its translation is CASSSGTGTDTQYF.

The chain recombines TRBV5-1 with TRBJ2-5; 7 nucleotides align to TRBD2. The CDR3 runs to 16 residues. Looked up from germline, CDR1 is SGHRS and CDR2 is YFSETQ. V gave up 3 bases and J gave up 5 bases; unmatched junction bases: 13. CDR3 coding DNA: TGCGCCAGCAGCTCGGGGGAGGGAGGCCGTCCCGAGACCCAGTACTTC. Its protein product is CASSSGEGGRPETQYF.

This CDR3 is CASSLASGGYDGYTF. The CDR3 DNA sequence: TGCGCCAGCAGCTTGGCCTCAGGGGGTTACGATGGCTACACCTTC. The chain recombines TRBV5-1 with TRBJ1-2; TRBD1 matches 7 bases. Germline assignment: CDR1 SGHRS and CDR2 YFSETQ. The V segment lost 0 bases and the J segment 6 bases; nucleotides outside the gene matches: 8. This CDR3 contains 15 residues.

The chain uses TRBV7-9 and TRBJ1-1; D is ambiguous. CDR3 length: 11 amino acids. Germline V gene lookup returns CDR1 SEHNR and CDR2 FQNEAQ (reference sequence). The V end was cut by 4 bases, the J end by 13 bases, with 13 bases between. CDR3 loop: CASSWRDLDFF. The DNA for the CDR3 is TGTGCCAGCAGCTGGAGGGATTTGGATTTCTTT.

This CDR3 is CASSQAPGSNNEQFF. CDR3 bases: TGTGCCAGCAGCCAAGCCCCCGGGAGTAACAATGAGCAGTTCTTC. This rearrangement joins TRBV14 to TRBJ2-1, with D possibly matching TRBD2 (6 bases). The CDR3 extends over 15 amino acids. The V end lost 1 base, the J end lost 5 bases, and 12 bases lay between the germline ends. Germline V gene lookup returns CDR1 SGHDN and CDR2 FVKESK.

In this sample, this clone turned up many times. The chain joins TRBV10-1 to TRBJ2-7, with TRBD1 as a possible D gene (6 bases). Trimming left V 9 bases short and J 0 bases short, with 15 bases between. The CDR3 totals 14 residues. Germline loops: CDR1 WNHNN, CDR2 SYGVQD (reference sequence). CDR3 DNA: TGCGCCAGTAACAGGGAAAACTACTCCTACGAGCAGTACTTC. Protein: CASNRENYSYEQYF.

The chain employs TRBV4-3 and TRBJ2-1; D could derive from TRBD1 or TRBD2 (5 bases each). V was trimmed by 6 bases and J by 10 bases, leaving 19 bases between them. Germline-derived CDR1 and CDR2 are LGHNA and YSLEER. The CDR3 covers 14 residues. In nucleotides, the CDR3 is TGCGCCAGCAGTCCGGGATTGGGGCCGGGGGAGCAGTTCTTC. Its translation is CASSPGLGPGEQFF.

The chain is built from TRBV25-1 and TRBJ1-3, with 8 nucleotides matching TRBD1. The J segment lost 7 bases and the V segment lost 6 bases, leaving 11 bases of the junction unmatched. This CDR3 region has 15 residues. Germline V lookup: CDR1 MGHDK, CDR2 SYGVNS. The CDR3 is CASSLQTGGRNTIYF. The CDR3 nucleotides are TGTGCCAGCAGCTTACAAACAGGGGGGAGGAACACCATATATTTT. The complete variable domain, with remaining parts taken from reference TRBV25-1 and TRBJ1-3, reads EADIYQTPRYLVIGTGKKITLECSQTMGHDKMYWYQQDPGMELHLIHYSYGVNSTEKGDLSSESTVSRIRTEHFPLTLESARPSHTSQYLCASSLQTGGRNTIYFGEGSWLTVV.

The V gene is TRBV5-5, the J gene TRBJ2-1; 9 bases match TRBD1. J was trimmed by 6 bases and V by 2 bases; bases with no gene match: 6. CDR3 length: 15 amino acids. Germline CDR1 is SGHKS and CDR2 is YYEKEE (reference sequence). The CDR3 protein is CASSLRQGGGNEQFF. The CDR3 nucleotides read TGTGCCAGCAGCTTACGACAGGGGGGAGGCAATGAGCAGTTCTTC.

This clone came up a few times. Other DNA sequences from this sample encode an identical CDR3 as well. The chain combines TRBV30 with TRBJ1-1; D is uncertain. CDR3 length equals 13 residues. The V end was cut by 0 bases, the J end by 5 bases, with 10 bases between. The germline CDR1 and CDR2 sequences are GTSNPN and SVGIG (reference sequence). CDR3 loop: CAWSVGPDTEAFF. As DNA, the CDR3 is TGTGCCTGGAGTGTAGGGCCAGATACTGAAGCTTTCTTT.

This rearrangement joins TRBV5-8 to TRBJ2-7, with D uncertain. The V gene's germline CDR1 is SGHTS and CDR2 YDEGEE. CDR3 length: 13 amino acids. Trimming took off 0 bases at V and 0 bases at J, with 4 bases between the two ends. The CDR3 sequence: CASSLGHSYEQYF. CDR3 in DNA: TGTGCCAGCAGCTTGGGACACTCCTACGAGCAGTACTTC.

This clone was seen a handful of times. This sequence joins TRBV27 and TRBJ1-2; D is unclear. Trimming left V 1 base short and J 0 bases short, with 9 bases between. The CDR3 has 15 residues. Germline CDR1 MNHEY, CDR2 SMNVEV (reference sequence). Written as DNA, the CDR3 is TGTGCCAGCAGTTTATTTTCTTCAGCTAACTATGGCTACACCTTC. Protein sequence: CASSLFSSANYGYTF.